This T cell receptor beta chain was identified in a study of T-cell memory formation after mild COVID-19 (dated by TCRdb to the early 2020s). General notes on the study: TCR sequence clusters from the two donors were largely donor specific. In a couple of donors, T-cell clones that expanded and contracted after mild COVID-19 were followed by sequencing TCRalpha and TCRbeta repertoires longitudinally. Two young, previously healthy adult volunteers, one female and one male, were included in the cohort. Paper-wide results and their limitations: Some responding clones were detected in pre-infection memory, which suggested that pre-existing cross-reactive memory T cells had joined the SARS-CoV-2 response. Contracting CD4+ clones turned up mainly in the CM and EM memory subsets, whereas EMRA was where CD8+ clones were enriched. The study covered only a couple of mild cases, and larger cohorts including severe cases with pre-infection samples were considered necessary. Clones contracting from day 15 to 85 had balanced CD4/CD8 phenotypes, while a second wave expanding from day 15 to 37 was biased towards CD4+. The second-wave clones that peaked on day 37 were not confirmed to be SARS-CoV-2 specific.

TCRdb names Illumina NovaSeq 6000 as the instrument used. Using 5'RACE with constant-segment primers, TCRalpha and TCRbeta cDNA libraries were constructed, with sample barcodes and unique molecular identifiers added in the process. Trizol reagent was used to extract RNA from every sample. The libraries were amplified in two PCR steps, and the second step added a second sample barcode and Illumina TruSeq adapters. Sequencing of the libraries was done on an Illumina NovaSeq, producing 2 x 150 bp paired-end reads. From the authors' description of their analysis: With migec v1.2.7, reads were demultiplexed and then collapsed into UMI-guided consensus sequences. With mixcr v2.1.11, UMI consensuses were aligned to TRA and TRB V and J templates and assembled into clonotypes. A clonotype was counted as expanded or contracted only when both edgeR and NoisET called the clonotype significant, with the noise models trained on biological replicates. edgeR calls used a false discovery rate-adjusted p below 0.01 and a log2 fold-change threshold of 1. As an exploratory analysis of dynamics, max-normalized trajectories of the 1000 most abundant clonotypes were examined by PCA with hierarchical clustering. Separately sequenced CD4+ and CD8+ repertoires were used to assign the CD4 or CD8 phenotype of responding clones. TCRdb took the public reads, trimmed them with fastp at Q25, ran MiXCR for clone calling and kept in-frame beta chains. Each record represents a unique CDR3 protein, reported with the most common genes and DNA among its rows. The V and J calls reflect TCRdb's pipeline rather than the authors' work. The sample data list about 290,000 distinct CDR3 sequences, and approximately 15% of these were observed just once. The top ten hold 22% of the sample.

Ficoll-Paque density gradient centrifugation was the method used to isolate PBMCs. This clonotype was seen a handful of times. Its binding antigen is unknown. Per-base quality was not reported, and no clone a single base away is much larger than it. The sample taken for sequencing was PBMCs or a T cell subset sorted from them (not recorded which). This clonotype was obtained from a man aged 18-30 years who had mild COVID-19 (a few samples of this study predate the infection). The sample titles of this study are shuffled in the database, so cell type and time point are left out; the donor was told from shared clones.

The CDR3 here reads CASSLSLQGNEQYF. Read as DNA, the sequence is TGTGCCAGCAGCTTATCGCTCCAGGGCAACGAGCAGTACTTC. This sequence uses TRBV7-8 and TRBJ2-7; TRBD1 might be the D gene, on 5 matching bases. From a lookup of the germline V gene, CDR1 and CDR2 are SGHVS and FQNEAQ. V gives up 2 bases and J gives up 5 bases, and the segment between their germline ends measures 13 bases. The CDR3 runs 14 residues from the cysteine to the phenylalanine. Just the 42-base CDR3 DNA is kept, in frame starting at base 1.